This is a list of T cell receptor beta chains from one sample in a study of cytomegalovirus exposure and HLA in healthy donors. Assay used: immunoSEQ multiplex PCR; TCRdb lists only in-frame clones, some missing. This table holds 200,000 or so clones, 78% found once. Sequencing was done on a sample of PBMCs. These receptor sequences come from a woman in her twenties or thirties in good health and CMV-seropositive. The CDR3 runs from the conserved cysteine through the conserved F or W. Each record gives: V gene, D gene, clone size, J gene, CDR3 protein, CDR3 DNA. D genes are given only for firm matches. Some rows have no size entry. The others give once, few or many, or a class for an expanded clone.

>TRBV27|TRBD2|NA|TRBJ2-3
CASSLAGGGPDTQYF
TGTGCCAGCAGTTTGGCGGGAGGAGGACCAGATACGCAGTATTTT
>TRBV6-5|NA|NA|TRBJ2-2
CASSRSQSNTGELFF
TGTGCCAGCAGTCGGAGCCAATCGAACACCGGGGAGCTGTTTTTT
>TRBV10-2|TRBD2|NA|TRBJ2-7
CASSALAVKLWDYEQYF
TGCGCCAGCAGCGCACTAGCGGTCAAACTTTGGGACTACGAGCAGTACTTC
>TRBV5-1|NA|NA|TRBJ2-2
CASSEPGTGELFF
TGCGCCAGCTCAGAGCCGGGGACCGGGGAGCTGTTTTTT
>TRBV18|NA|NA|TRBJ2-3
CASSLLEVGTDTQYF
TGTGCCAGCTCACTTCTGGAGGTTGGCACAGATACGCAGTATTTT
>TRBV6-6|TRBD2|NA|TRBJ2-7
CASSYPDTSGSYEQYF
TGTGCCAGCAGTTACCCTGACACTAGCGGGAGCTACGAGCAGTACTTC
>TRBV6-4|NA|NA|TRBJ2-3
CASSDTTRGRGDTQYF
TGTGCCAGCAGTGATACCACCAGGGGAAGGGGAGATACGCAGTATTTT
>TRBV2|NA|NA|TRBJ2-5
CASSEALLDIQETQYF
TGTGCCAGCAGTGAAGCGCTTCTCGACATTCAAGAGACCCAGTACTTC
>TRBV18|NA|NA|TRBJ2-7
CASSLKDTSYEQYF
TGTGCCAGCTCACTCAAGGACACCTCCTACGAGCAGTACTTC
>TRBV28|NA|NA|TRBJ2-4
CASSPGGNIQYF
TGTGCCAGCAGTCCCGGGGGAAACATTCAGTACTTC
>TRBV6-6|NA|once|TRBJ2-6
CASMRGLVRGANVLTF
TGTGCCAGCATGAGGGGGTTGGTGCGGGGGGCCAACGTCCTGACTTTC
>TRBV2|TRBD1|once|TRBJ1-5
CASSRQGANQPQHF
TGTGCCAGCAGCAGACAGGGGGCCAATCAGCCCCAGCATTTT
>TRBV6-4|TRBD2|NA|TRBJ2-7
CASSPTPAGEQYF
TGTGCCAGCAGTCCTACGCCAGCGGGGGAGCAGTACTTC
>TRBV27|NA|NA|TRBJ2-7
CASSPHGTTREQYF
TGTGCCAGCAGTCCCCACGGGACAACGAGGGAGCAGTACTTC
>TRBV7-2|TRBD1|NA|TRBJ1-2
CASSSRQGENYGYTF
TGTGCCAGCAGCTCGAGACAGGGGGAAAACTATGGCTACACCTTC
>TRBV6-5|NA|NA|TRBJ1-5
CASRTLRNQPQHF
TGTGCCAGCAGAACTTTACGTAATCAGCCCCAGCATTTT
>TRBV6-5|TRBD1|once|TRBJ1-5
CASTDRGRGNQPQHF
TGTGCCAGCACCGACAGGGGCCGGGGCAATCAGCCCCAGCATTTT
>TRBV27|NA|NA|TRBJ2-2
CASSHLGFTGELFF
TGTGCCAGCAGTCATCTAGGATTTACCGGGGAGCTGTTTTTT
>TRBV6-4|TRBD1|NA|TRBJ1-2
CASSPGGYDYGYTF
TGTGCCAGCAGTCCAGGGGGCTATGACTATGGCTACACCTTC
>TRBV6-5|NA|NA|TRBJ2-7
CASSRDNSYEQYF
TGTGCCAGCAGCCGGGACAACTCCTACGAGCAGTACTTC
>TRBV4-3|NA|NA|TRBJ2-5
CASSQDPGGGWETQYF
TGCGCCAGCAGCCAAGATCCTGGCGGGGGCTGGGAGACCCAGTACTTC
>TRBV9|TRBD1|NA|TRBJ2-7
CASSGDRPYEQYF
TGTGCCAGCAGCGGGGACAGACCCTACGAGCAGTACTTC
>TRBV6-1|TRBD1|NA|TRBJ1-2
CASSGDNRGYGYTF
TGTGCCAGCAGCGGAGATAACAGGGGGTATGGCTACACCTTC
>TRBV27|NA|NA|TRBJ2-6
CASTYLPGPALSGANVLTF
TGTGCCAGCACCTACCTCCCGGGTCCGGCTCTCTCTGGGGCCAACGTCCTGACTTTC
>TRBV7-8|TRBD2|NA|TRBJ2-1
CASTQREPVSNEQFF
TGTGCCAGCACCCAGCGGGAGCCGGTTAGCAATGAGCAGTTCTTC
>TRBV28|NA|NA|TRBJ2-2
CASSFGLVDTGELFF
TGTGCCAGCAGTTTCGGTTTGGTAGACACCGGGGAGCTGTTTTTT
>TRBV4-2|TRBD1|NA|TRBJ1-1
CASSDDRGMSTEAFF
TGTGCCAGCAGCGACGACAGGGGGATGAGCACTGAAGCTTTCTTT
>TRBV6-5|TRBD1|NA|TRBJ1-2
CASSYLGQGMLYGYTF
TGTGCCAGCAGTTACCTGGGACAGGGGATGCTCTATGGCTACACCTTC
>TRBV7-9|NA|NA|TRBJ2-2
CSSSLGKWDNAHPGELFF
TGTTCCAGCAGCTTAGGGAAATGGGACAATGCACACCCCGGGGAGCTGTTTTTT
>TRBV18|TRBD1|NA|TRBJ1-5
CASSPGQGSNQPQHF
TGTGCCAGCTCACCCGGACAGGGGAGCAATCAGCCCCAGCATTTT
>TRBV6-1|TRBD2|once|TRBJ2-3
CASMRLADTDTQYF
TGTGCCAGCATGAGGCTAGCGGACACAGATACGCAGTATTTT
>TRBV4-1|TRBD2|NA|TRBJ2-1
CASSQAAGATLTGSYNEQFF
TGCGCCAGCAGCCAAGCAGCGGGAGCAACCTTAACTGGCTCCTACAATGAGCAGTTCTTC
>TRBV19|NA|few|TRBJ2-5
CASSPSGETQYF
TGTGCCAGTAGTCCCTCCGGAGAGACCCAGTACTTC
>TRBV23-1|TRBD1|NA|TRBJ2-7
CASSQSLGTGVYEQYF
TGCGCCAGCAGTCAATCCCTCGGGACAGGGGTCTACGAGCAGTACTTC
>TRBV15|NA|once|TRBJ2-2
CATSRVNGELFF
TGTGCCACCAGCAGAGTCAACGGGGAGCTGTTTTTT
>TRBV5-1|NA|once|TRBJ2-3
CASHEPAGWTDTQYF
TGCGCCAGCCACGAGCCGGCAGGGTGGACAGATACGCAGTATTTT
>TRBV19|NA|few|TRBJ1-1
CASSIVTRGNTEAFF
TGTGCCAGTAGTATAGTGACACGGGGGAACACTGAAGCTTTCTTT
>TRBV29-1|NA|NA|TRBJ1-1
CSVTTVNTEAFF
TGCAGCGTCACGACAGTTAACACTGAAGCTTTCTTT
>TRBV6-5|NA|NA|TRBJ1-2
CASSPQGFEGYTF
TGTGCCAGCAGTCCGCAGGGGTTTGAGGGCTACACCTTC
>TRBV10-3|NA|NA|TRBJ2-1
CAISAGDNEQFF
TGTGCCATCAGTGCCGGGGACAATGAGCAGTTCTTC
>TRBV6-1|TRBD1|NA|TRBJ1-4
CASRQGSNEKLFF
TGTGCCAGCAGACAGGGGTCTAATGAAAAACTGTTTTTT
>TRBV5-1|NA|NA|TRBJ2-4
CASSQTTGTKNIQYF
TGCGCCAGCAGCCAAACCACGGGGACCAAAAACATTCAGTACTTC
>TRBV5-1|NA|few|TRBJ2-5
CASSLRLGLSGEETQYF
TGCGCCAGCAGCTTGCGCCTTGGGCTGTCGGGGGAAGAGACCCAGTACTTC
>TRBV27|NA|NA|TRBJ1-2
CASSLSSQGQFGGYTF
TGTGCCAGCAGTTTATCTTCTCAGGGCCAATTCGGTGGCTACACCTTC
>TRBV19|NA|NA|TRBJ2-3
CASSGEAGHYSTDTQYF
TGTGCCAGTAGTGGGGAGGCAGGGCACTACAGCACAGATACGCAGTATTTT